The following is a TCR beta chain sequence with its context. The data originate from a study of graft-versus-host responses after intestinal transplantation. About the study: Grafts were multivisceral, liver-intestinal, or isolated intestinal. Recipients uniformly received anti-thymocyte globulin induction, followed by tacrolimus and steroids for 3 to 4 years.

The CDR3 totals 16 residues. V shed 2 bases, J shed 0 bases, and the junction held 2 bases outside the gene matches. The germline CDR1 and CDR2 sequences are MNHEY and SVGAGI. Clones were read by immunoSEQ multiplex PCR, and TCRdb kept only the in-frame ones, dropping some. This sample yields about 47,000 clones, of which over 80% are seen a single time; roughly 6% belongs to the top ten. Here the sequenced sample was PBMCs, taken 786 days after a first intestinal transplant, on the day of a second. V gene TRBV6-5 combines with J gene TRBJ1-3; TRBD1 matches 9 bases. The sequence derives from a human patient who received an intestinal transplant, so some T cells may come from the graft donor. The CDR3 protein is CASSYTGGNSGNTIYF. CDR3 bases: TGTGCCAGCAGTTACACAGGGGGCAACTCTGGAAACACCATATATTTT.